The 28 T cell receptor beta chains below were found in one sample sequenced in a study of molecular identifiers for immune sequencing clone quantification. MiXCR, run by TCRdb on the PCR reads, gives a single entry per CDR3 protein. The top ten clones hold 0.7% to 0.95% of a sample with roughly 320,000 distinct CDR3 sequences, roughly 24% of them seen once. Sequenced input: naive CD8+ T cells from blood, with Jurkat cell RNA spiked in. The subset is: FACS-sorted CD8+CD4-CCR7+CD45RA+ naive T cells. Receptors were obtained from a human donor in good health. Some libraries in this study had Jurkat cell RNA spiked in.

This clonotype was counted many times. The chain joins TRBV4-3 to TRBJ1-3; D gene uncertain. CDR1 LGHNA and CDR2 YSLEER come from the germline V gene. Trimming shortened V by 0 bases and J by 0 bases, and 6 bases separated the two germline ends. The CDR3 sequence is 15 residues long. The CDR3 spells CASSQEQFSGNTIYF. Here the CDR3 DNA reads TGCGCCAGCAGCCAAGAACAGTTCTCTGGAAACACCATATATTTT.

This clonotype was observed at least ten times. The rearrangement joins TRBV7-3 to TRBJ2-5; 13 bases map to TRBD2. The germline V gene encodes CDR1 SGHTA and CDR2 FQGTGA. The CDR3 is 15 amino acids. Trimming at V came to 3 bases and at J to 3 bases, leaving 1 base not matched to a gene. This chain's CDR3 is CASSFGTSGKETQYF. The CDR3 DNA reads as TGTGCCAGCAGCTTTGGGACTAGCGGGAAAGAGACCCAGTACTTC.

This chain links TRBV27 with TRBJ2-2; D may be TRBD2 (5 bases). Between the trimmed V and J ends, which lost 0 bases and 4 bases, there was a span of 9 bases. CDR3 length equals 15 residues. Per germline, CDR1 MNHEY and CDR2 SMNVEV (reference sequence). As DNA, the CDR3 is TGTGCCAGCAGTTTATCGATGGGGAGCACCGGGGAGCTGTTTTTT. Translated: CASSLSMGSTGELFF.

Of note for this clonotype: The conserved phenylalanine or tryptophan normally closing the CDR3 is absent here, so this likely arose from a read error. The rearrangement joins TRBV28 to TRBJ2-3; 10 positions match TRBD2. This CDR3 contains 15 residues. The V and J ends lost 7 bases and 8 bases, in that order; junction bases with no gene match: 12. Germline V gene data show CDR1 as MDHEN and CDR2 as SYDVKM. CDR3 region: CASKFQLAGVVTQYS. CDR3 nucleotide sequence: TGTGCCAGCAAGTTTCAGCTAGCGGGAGTGGTTACGCAGTATTCT.

For this clonotype: At one end the junction does not follow the germline gene, possibly because of a read error. The CDR3 reads CASSAERQRSYERYF. The CDR3 DNA is TGTGCCAGCAGTGCCGAGAGACAACGCTCCTACGAGCGGTATTTC. This chain links TRBV6-2 or TRBV6-3 with TRBJ2-7; weak D call: TRBD2 (5 bases). The CDR3 sequence is 15 residues long. Per the germline V gene, CDR1 is MNHEY and CDR2 is SVGEGT.

Many counts were recorded for this clonotype. The CDR3 spells CAIQGPDTEAFF. The CDR3 DNA reads as TGTGCCATCCAGGGTCCCGACACTGAAGCTTTCTTT. The chain carries TRBV19 and TRBJ1-1, with D tentatively TRBD1 (5 bases). CDR3 length: 12 amino acids. Germline CDR1 reads LNHDA; CDR2 reads SQIVND (reference sequence). V was clipped by 10 bases and J by 3 bases, with 12 bases between them.

This clonotype was seen many times. The chain combines TRBV7-6 with TRBJ1-1; D remains ambiguous. The CDR3 spans 14 residues. Germline CDR1 reads SGHVS; CDR2 reads FNYEAQ. Trimming shortened V by 3 bases and J by 6 bases, and 14 bases separated the two germline ends. The CDR3 DNA reads TGTGCCAGCAGCTTTGGAGGACCTGGCTCTGAAGCTTTCTTT. Protein sequence: CASSFGGPGSEAFF.

In its sample, this clonotype was seen many times. One end of the junction is discordant with germline, which a read error may explain. V and J are TRBV5-1 and TRBJ2-7; TRBD2 matches at 7 bases. CDR3 length equals 13 residues. Per the germline V gene, CDR1 is SGHRS and CDR2 is YFSETQ. The CDR3 loop is CASSLGGFDEQYF. As DNA, the CDR3 is TGTGCCAGCAGCTTGGGGGGGTTCGACGAGCAGTACTTC.

A word on this clonotype: The junction departs from germline at one end; a sequencing error may be responsible. The chain employs TRBV12-3 or TRBV12-4 and TRBJ2-5; 11 bases map to TRBD1. The CDR3 runs to 15 residues. CDR3 amino acids: CACSLGQGARETQYF. CDR3 nucleotide sequence: TGTGCCTGCAGTCTCGGACAGGGGGCCCGGGAGACCCAGTACTTC.

The rearrangement joins TRBV9 to TRBJ1-1; the D is unclear. The germline CDR1 and CDR2 sequences are SGDLS and YYNGEE. CDR3 size: 13 residues. V was pared by 5 bases and J by 1 base, with 9 bases between. The CDR3 DNA is TGTGCCAGCAGTGACGAGGGGAACACTGAAGCTTTCTTT. It codes for CASSDEGNTEAFF.

The genes are TRBV6-2 or TRBV6-3 and TRBJ2-1; weak D call: TRBD1 (6 bases). This CDR3 region has 15 residues. Germline CDR1 MNHEY, CDR2 SVGEGT. Trimming shortened V by 6 bases and J by 0 bases, and 12 bases separated the two germline ends. In nucleotides, the CDR3 is TGTGCCAGCAGCCAGGGGTTGCGCTCCTACAATGAGCAGTTCTTC. It codes for CASSQGLRSYNEQFF.

The chain uses TRBV2 and TRBJ2-2; D tentatively fits TRBD1 or TRBD2 (5 bases each). V lost 0 bases and J 6 bases, leaving 20 bases between the germline ends. The germline CDR1 and CDR2 sequences are SNHLY and FYNNEI. The CDR3 extends over 18 amino acids. In DNA form, the CDR3 reads TGTGCCAGCAGTGAAGCGAAGGGGAGTAGGGTCCGGGCCGGGGAGCTGTTTTTT. Translating it yields CASSEAKGSRVRAGELFF. Based on the CDR3 plus reference TRBV2 and TRBJ2-2, the full variable domain is EPEVTQTPSHQVTQMGQEVILRCVPISNHLYFYWYRQILGQKVEFLVSFYNNEISEKSEIFDDQFSVERPDGSNFTLKIRSTKLEDSAMYFCASSEAKGSRVRAGELFFGEGSRLTVL.

There are a few counts of this clonotype. This rearrangement joins TRBV12-3 or TRBV12-4 to TRBJ2-7; TRBD2 matches at 7 bases. J was trimmed by 2 bases and V by 5 bases; bases with no gene match: 6. The CDR3 is made up of 14 amino acids. CDR3 loop: CASSPTAGAYEQYF. The CDR3 DNA reads TGTGCCAGCAGTCCAACGGCGGGGGCCTACGAGCAGTACTTC.

This clonotype was recorded a few times. CDR3 in amino acids: CASSFLIQETQYF. CDR3 nucleotide sequence: TGTGCCAGCAGCTTCCTTATCCAAGAGACCCAGTACTTC. This chain joins TRBV5-5 and TRBJ2-5; D call uncertain. The CDR3 covers 13 residues. CDR1 and CDR2 from the germline V gene are SGHKS and YYEKEE (reference sequence). The germline V and J ends were trimmed by 2 bases and 1 base, with 6 bases remaining between them. The full variable domain, completed using reference TRBV5-5 and TRBJ2-5, is DAGVTQSPTHLIKTRGQQVTLRCSPISGHKSVSWYQQVLGQGPQFIFQYYEKEERGRGNFPDRFSARQFPNYSSELNVNALLLGDSALYLCASSFLIQETQYFGPGTRLLVL.

This clonotype was detected only a few times. J is TRBJ2-5 and V is TRBV30; D gene uncertain. The V end was cut by 2 bases, the J end by 4 bases, with 11 bases between. Germline CDR1 and CDR2: GTSNPN and SVGIG (reference sequence). This CDR3 has 13 amino acids. The CDR3 reads CAWSRQPGETQYF. CDR3 sequence (DNA): TGTGCCTGGAGTCGGCAACCTGGAGAGACCCAGTACTTC. Full variable domain (outside the CDR3, taken from reference TRBV30 and TRBJ2-5): SQTIHQWPATLVQPVGSPLSLECTVEGTSNPNLYWYRQAAGRGLQLLFYSVGIGQISSEVPQNLSASRPQDRQFILSSKKLLLSDSGFYLCAWSRQPGETQYFGPGTRLLVL.

This clonotype was observed at least ten times. The rearrangement links TRBV12-3 or TRBV12-4 to TRBJ2-3; D remains unclear. V was shortened by 7 bases and J by 0 bases, with 11 bases between the two germline ends. The CDR3 extends over 14 amino acids. This CDR3 is CASKTDLSTDTQYF. CDR3 DNA sequence: TGTGCCAGCAAAACCGACCTTAGCACAGATACGCAGTATTTT.

This chain links TRBV20-1 with TRBJ2-3; TRBD2 might be the D (6 bases). Germline CDR1 is DFQATT and CDR2 is SNEGSKA (reference sequence). This CDR3 has 15 amino acids. Trimming stripped 5 bases from V and 1 base from J, with 16 bases between. The DNA for the CDR3 is TGCAGTGCTCATGGCTGGGACTCTGGCACAGATACGCAGTATTTT. The encoded protein is CSAHGWDSGTDTQYF.

The chain couples TRBV29-1 to TRBJ2-7, with a weak D call TRBD1 (5 bases). Between the trimmed V and J ends, which lost 3 bases and 2 bases, there was a span of 8 bases. This CDR3 is built from 12 residues. CDR1 is SQVTM and CDR2 is ANQGSEA in the germline V gene. DNA for the CDR3: TGCAGCGTTGATTCAGGGCCCTACGAGCAGTACTTC. Amino acids: CSVDSGPYEQYF.

This clonotype was seen many times. The chain joins TRBV19 to TRBJ2-7; D perhaps matches TRBD1 (6 bases). V was clipped by 6 bases and J by 3 bases, with 12 bases between them. The CDR3 loop spans 13 amino acids. The germline V gene has CDR1 LNHDA and CDR2 SQIVND (reference sequence). CDR3 DNA: TGTGCCAGTAGCGCAGGGGCCATCTACGAGCAGTACTTC. It specifies CASSAGAIYEQYF.

This chain joins TRBV3-1 and TRBJ2-3; 7 bases are shared with TRBD1. Per the germline V gene, CDR1 is LGHDT and CDR2 is YNNKEL (reference sequence). The CDR3 totals 16 residues. Trimming at V came to 3 bases and at J to 0 bases, leaving 6 bases not matched to a gene. The DNA for the CDR3 is TGTGCCAGCAGCCAGGGGGACAGCAAGAGCACAGATACGCAGTATTTT. Its translation is CASSQGDSKSTDTQYF.

The genes are TRBV4-1 and TRBJ2-7; TRBD1 agrees at 9 bases. Germline-derived CDR1 and CDR2 are MGHRA and YSYEKL. There are 16 residues in the CDR3. V shed 2 bases, J shed 6 bases, and the junction held 11 bases outside the gene matches. CDR3 sequence: CASSQFTTGGLVEQYF. Written as DNA, the CDR3 is TGCGCCAGCAGCCAATTTACTACAGGGGGCTTAGTCGAGCAGTACTTC.

Comments on this clonotype: A much bigger clone sits one base away, suggesting this may be a read error. Given the absence of the conserved phenylalanine or tryptophan at the CDR3 end, a read error is likely. V and J are TRBV12-3 or TRBV12-4 and TRBJ2-3, with 11 nucleotides matching TRBD2. The CDR3 consists of 15 residues. The J segment lost 5 bases and the V segment lost 5 bases, leaving 6 bases of the junction unmatched. CDR3 DNA: TGTGCCAGCAGTCCCACGACTAGCGGGGTAGATACGCAGTATATT. Translation gives CASSPTTSGVDTQYI.

The chain combines TRBV9 with TRBJ1-4; weak D call: TRBD1 (5 bases). Germline lookup yields CDR1 SGDLS and CDR2 YYNGEE. The CDR3 is 14 residues long. Trimming shortened V by 0 bases and J by 2 bases, and 5 bases separated the two germline ends. CDR3 DNA sequence: TGTGCCAGCAGCGTAGAGGGGACTAATGAAAAACTGTTTTTT. Translated: CASSVEGTNEKLFF.

A word on this clonotype: A much larger clone sits a single nucleotide away, making a read error possible. The V call is TRBV28, the J call TRBJ2-7; D is perhaps TRBD2 (6 bases). This CDR3 has 16 amino acids. Germline CDR1 is MDHEN and CDR2 is SYDVKM. The CDR3 bases are TGTGCCAGCAGGACACCCTCCGGAGGGTCCTCCTACGGGCAGTACTTC. Translating gives CASRTPSGGSSYGQYF.

This clonotype appeared a few times. The chain recombines TRBV20-1 with TRBJ2-3, with 11 bases lining up with TRBD2. The CDR3 totals 15 residues. V shed 1 base and J 3 bases; nucleotides not matched to a gene: 3. Germline CDR1 DFQATT, CDR2 SNEGSKA (reference sequence). CDR3 region: CSARVPSGGTDTQYF. As DNA, the CDR3 is TGCAGTGCTAGAGTACCTAGCGGGGGGACAGATACGCAGTATTTT.

This clonotype was recorded only once. This may stem from a read error, because a much larger clone lies one nucleotide away. This chain links TRBV4-1 with TRBJ1-5; 8 nucleotides match TRBD1. CDR1 MGHRA and CDR2 YSYEKL come from the germline V gene. The CDR3 extends over 16 amino acids. CDR3 in amino acids: CASSQGGTGINQPRHF. The CDR3 DNA is TGCGCCAGCAGCCAGGGAGGGACAGGCATAAATCAGCCCCGGCATTTT.

With respect to this clonotype: A read error may account for a junction end that differs from germline. CDR3 amino acids: CASSLGSSNYGYIF. CDR3 bases: TGTGCCAGCAGTTTAGGCAGTTCTAACTATGGCTACATCTTC. The chain uses TRBV28 and TRBJ1-2, with D unclear. Germline CDR1 is MDHEN and CDR2 is SYDVKM. The CDR3 has 14 residues.

This clonotype is a singleton in its sample. The chain is built from TRBV19 and TRBJ2-5; tentative D call: TRBD2 (6 bases). The CDR3 extends over 16 amino acids. Trimming shortened V by 1 base and J by 4 bases, and 16 bases separated the two germline ends. The germline V gene has CDR1 LNHDA and CDR2 SQIVND (reference sequence). CDR3 nucleotide sequence: TGTGCCAGTAGTATAGGGGCCCGGCGGGGACCAGAGACCCAGTACTTC. Protein product: CASSIGARRGPETQYF.